Included here is one T cell receptor (beta chain) sequence, with context. Antigen: not known. Trimming left V 2 bases short and J 7 bases short, with 14 bases between. CDR1 GTSNPN and CDR2 SVGIG come from the germline V gene (reference sequence). This CDR3 contains 13 residues. Method: immunoSEQ multiplex PCR; TCRdb's copy keeps in-frame clones and lacks some. The sample holds tens of thousands of clones, 65% seen once. These data are taken from a study of a mutant IDH1 vaccine in newly diagnosed glioma. Background on the study: Prior therapy was radiotherapy, temozolomide, or both; most received both. The V12 visit happened in week 35, and the V13 visit happened in week 47.

Study-level points and caveats: Altogether, around 93% of patients exhibited vaccine-induced immune responses.

Noted time point: week 47, end of study. Each dose delivered 300 ug of mutant IDH1 20-mer peptide subcutaneously with imiquimod. Each of the donors came in with new WHO grade 3 or 4 astrocytomas that were IDH1-mutant and ATRX-lost. The genes are TRBV30 and TRBJ1-2; no definite D call. The sequence came from a man in his forties with glioma. Some clones in this sample may be carry-over from other donors' samples. Sequencing used peripheral blood mononuclear cells (PBMCs), obtained from a glioma patient whose treatment included an IDH1 peptide vaccine. CDR3 DNA: TGTGCCTGGAGTCAAGGACCAGGTGTTGGCTACACCTTC. Its protein is CAWSQGPGVGYTF.